The 8 T cell receptor beta chains below were found in one sample sequenced in a study of T cell clonality in common variable immunodeficiency (dated by TCRdb to the mid-2010s). The method behind the library was the immunoSEQ multiplex PCR assay. The clones in this table, taken by TCRdb from immuneACCESS, are in-frame only. Not every clone is retained; where verified, under half of the shortfall comes from an unresolved V gene, and the cause of the rest is unknown. The table notes about 41,000 clones here, none of them singletons. Over 1.3% of the sample rests with the top ten. The sample consisted of peripheral blood mononuclear cells. These TCRs come from a person between 18 and 75 years old in good health.

This clone showed up many times. The read stops 3 residues short of the end of the CDR3; the missing end is completed from the germline J gene. The chain couples TRBV7-2 to TRBJ2-7; 9 bases are shared with TRBD2. This CDR3 is 16 amino acids long. CDR1 SGHTA and CDR2 FQGNSA come from the germline V gene. J gave up 0 bases and V 0 bases, and 3 bases lay outside the gene matches. Partial CDR3 DNA: TGTGCCAGCAGCTTAGCGCGACTAGCGGTCTCCTACGAG. It codes for CASSLARLAVSYE. The whole CDR3 protein is CASSLARLAVSYEQYF.

At least ten counts were recorded for this clone. CDR3 DNA (partial): TGTGCCGCAGGAGGGACAGCACAAGAGACC. It translates to CAAGGTAQET. The entire CDR3 protein reads CAAGGTAQETQYF. The chain recombines TRBV28 with TRBJ2-5, with D tentatively TRBD1 (7 bases). The read is 3 residues too short to cover the CDR3 end, so that end is filled in from the germline J gene. Trimming took 11 bases from V and 2 from J, leaving 15 bases between them. The CDR3 sequence is 13 residues long. Germline lookup yields CDR1 MDHEN and CDR2 SYDVKM.

This clone occurred many times. The read ends 3 residues before the CDR3 terminus; that terminus is restored from the germline J gene. This chain joins TRBV20-1 and TRBJ2-1; the match to TRBD2 covers 11 bases. CDR3 length: 16 amino acids. Germline assignment: CDR1 DFQATT and CDR2 SNEGSKA (reference sequence). With 3 bases clipped from V and 6 bases from J, the junction kept 10 bases outside the gene matches. The sequenced CDR3 bases are TGCAGTGCTAGTTTGGCTAGCGGGGGGATAACCAATGAG. It specifies CSASLASGGITNE. The CDR3 reads in full as CSASLASGGITNEQFF.

Comment on this clone: The read ends 3 residues before the CDR3 terminus; that terminus is restored from the germline J gene. The chain recombines TRBV20-1 with TRBJ1-6; 7 nucleotides align to TRBD1. CDR1 and CDR2 from the germline V gene are DFQATT and SNEGSKA (reference sequence). Trimming at V came to 3 bases and at J to 6 bases, leaving 8 bases not matched to a gene. The CDR3 spans 15 residues. The CDR3 bases that were read are TGCAGTGCTAGCCAAGGACAGGCCCGTAATTCACCC. Translated: CSASQGQARNSP. The full CDR3 reads CSASQGQARNSPLHF.

This clone came up many times. The CDR3 end is not reached by the read, which stops 3 residues before it; the germline J gene fills it in. The chain joins TRBV6-1 to TRBJ1-2; D is uncertain. The V gene's germline CDR1 is MNHNS and CDR2 SASEGT. This CDR3 has 17 amino acids. Trimming cost V 0 bases and J 2 bases, with 16 bases left between them. The sequenced CDR3 bases are TGTGCCAGCAGTGAAGCGCCTAAGCGGACCTTCAACTATGGC. Protein product: CASSEAPKRTFNYG. The whole CDR3 protein reads CASSEAPKRTFNYGYTF.

This clone was observed many times. The sequenced fragment ends 3 residues before the CDR3 boundary, so the rest is inferred from the germline J gene. The V and J genes are TRBV20-1 and TRBJ2-1, with 11 bases lining up with TRBD2. The CDR3 contains 16 residues. CDR1 and CDR2 (germline): DFQATT, SNEGSKA (reference sequence). With 5 bases clipped from V and 0 bases from J, the junction kept 6 bases outside the gene matches. CDR3 region: CSADLAGGRSYNEQFF. CDR3 bases read: TGCAGTGCTGATCTAGCGGGGGGCCGCTCCTACAATGAG.

Many counts were recorded for this clone. The read is 3 residues too short to cover the CDR3 end, so that end is filled in from the germline J gene. The chain joins TRBV7-9 to TRBJ1-4, with TRBD1 matching over 7 bases. This CDR3 comprises 15 residues. The ends lost 5 bases at V and 4 bases at J; junction bases unmatched: 7. Germline V gene lookup returns CDR1 SEHNR and CDR2 FQNEAQ (reference sequence). This CDR3 reads CASSLRDSLNEKLFF. The covered CDR3 bases are TGTGCCAGCAGCCTACGGGACAGCCTTAATGAAAAA.

This clone was found many times. The read terminates 3 residues before the CDR3 end, so the remaining end is supplied by the germline J gene. The chain has TRBV29-1 and TRBJ2-3, with a weak D call TRBD2 (7 bases). This CDR3 has 16 amino acids. V was clipped by 3 bases and J by 1 base, with 17 bases between them. In germline, CDR1 is SQVTM, CDR2 ANQGSEA. The CDR3 sequence is CSVEIRGRGGTDTQYF. CDR3 DNA (partial): TGCAGCGTTGAGATAAGGGGGAGGGGAGGCACAGATACG.